This T cell receptor beta chain was profiled in a study of beta chain features in type 1 diabetes. Study observations and caveats: It was possible that PCR favored shorter templates, equally so in patients and controls. Patients with type 1 diabetes showed fewer VDJ junction insertions and more deletions.

Averaging around 120 mL, one heparinised blood draw was given by each donor. All sorted populations exceeded 95% purity. Trimming left V 0 bases short and J 5 bases short, with 10 bases between. The CDR3 is 14 amino acids. Per germline, CDR1 SQVTM and CDR2 ANQGSEA. There are many counts of this clone. Its antigen is undetermined. All of the isolated RNA was reverse transcribed, so expressed TCRB transcripts were sequenced. The data were produced by immunoSEQ multiplex PCR, yet TCRdb's version contains in-frame clones alone and is incomplete. The sample lists some 240,000 clones, roughly a tenth occurring once.

The J gene is TRBJ2-2, the V gene TRBV29-1; the D call may be TRBD1 or TRBD2 (5 bases each). The TCR was taken from a man aged 18 to 35 in good health. The sequencing sample was made of central memory CD4+ T cells from blood. DNA for the CDR3: TGCAGCGTTGAAGATAGGGACCGTACCGGGGAGCTGTTTTTT. This gives the protein CSVEDRDRTGELFF.